This T cell receptor (beta chain) was recovered during a study of CD8+CD57+ T cells in acquired aplastic anemia listed by TCRdb under 2018. A note on the overall study: On average, sorted CD4+ and CD8+ cells yielded about 3 ug of extracted DNA, with a range of about 0.19 to 30 ug. For healthy donor samples, the average read count was around 10 million for CD4+ cells and around 12 million for CD8+ cells.

In its sample, this clonotype was seen a few times. The clone's antigen remains unknown. One base away there is no much larger clone; base qualities are not given. Profiling of TCR beta VDJ combinations and CDR3 sequences used genomic DNA as the template. An Illumina HiSeq 2000 was used for TCR repertoire sequencing. The published analysis was carried out like this. TRBV/TRBJ rearrangement plots, CDR3 size and DJ length profiles, and Simpson's diversity index were used to assess repertoires. Whichever DNA sequence was most abundant in the deep sequencing data was defined as the immunodominant clone. CDR3 amino acid sequences were checked for sharing across subjects and were also compared against the VDJdb database and published repertoires. In-frame beta chains were kept once TCRdb had trimmed the public reads at Q25 with fastp and called clones with MiXCR. One record per CDR3 amino acid sequence lists the most common genes and DNA. V and J calls and clone size were set by TCRdb, not the authors. Within this sample are 150,000 to 200,000 distinct CDR3 sequences, with under 55% of them counted one time only. The ten largest clones add up to approximately 2.9% of the sample.

Trimming takes 1 base from V and 8 bases from J, and the germline ends sit 8 bases apart. The germline V gene provides CDR1 SNHLY and CDR2 FYNNEI. The CDR3 has 12 amino acids, counting the end cysteine and phenylalanine. CDR3 DNA is the only sequence kept; it has 36 bases, read in frame from the first base. Study-wide conclusions, independent of this receptor: Twenty-nine CD8+ CDR3 sequences were shared between patients and controls but appeared highly expressed in patients and within their immunodominant clones. Between patients and healthy controls, no significant difference in CD8+ Simpson's diversity was found (P=0.060).

In the study, sorted CD4+ and CD8+ blood T cells from patients with severe aplastic anemia and from healthy subjects underwent deep sequencing of TCR repertoires. Ficoll-Paque density gradient centrifugation was used to isolate peripheral blood mononuclear cells. CD4+ and CD8+ T cells were sorted by FACS or magnetic beads before DNA extraction. This chain is built from TRBV2 and TRBJ1-1; no D gene is confidently identified. The receptor's source is a human donor in good health. The sequencing input was sorted CD4+, CD8+, or CD8+CD57+ T cells (not recorded which) from PBMCs. Here the CDR3 is given as CASSEGWVEAFF. The sequenced DNA is TGTGCCAGCAGTGAAGGTTGGGTGGAAGCTTTCTTT.